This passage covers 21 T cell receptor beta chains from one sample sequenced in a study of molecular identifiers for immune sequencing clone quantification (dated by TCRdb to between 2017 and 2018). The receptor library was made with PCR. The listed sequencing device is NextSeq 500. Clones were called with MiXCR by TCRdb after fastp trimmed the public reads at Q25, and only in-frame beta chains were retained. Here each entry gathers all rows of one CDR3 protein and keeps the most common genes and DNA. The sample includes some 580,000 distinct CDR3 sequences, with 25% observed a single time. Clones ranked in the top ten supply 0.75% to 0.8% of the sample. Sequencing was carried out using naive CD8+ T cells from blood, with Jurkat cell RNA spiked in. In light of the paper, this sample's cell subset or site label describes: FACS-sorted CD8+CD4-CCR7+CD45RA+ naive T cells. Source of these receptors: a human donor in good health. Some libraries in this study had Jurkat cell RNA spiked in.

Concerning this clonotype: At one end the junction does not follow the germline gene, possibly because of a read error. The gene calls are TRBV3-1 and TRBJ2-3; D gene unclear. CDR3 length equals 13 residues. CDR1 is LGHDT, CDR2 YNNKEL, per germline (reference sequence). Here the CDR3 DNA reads TGTGCCAGCTCACACCATAACCCAGAAACGCAGTATTTT. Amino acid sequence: CASSHHNPETQYF.

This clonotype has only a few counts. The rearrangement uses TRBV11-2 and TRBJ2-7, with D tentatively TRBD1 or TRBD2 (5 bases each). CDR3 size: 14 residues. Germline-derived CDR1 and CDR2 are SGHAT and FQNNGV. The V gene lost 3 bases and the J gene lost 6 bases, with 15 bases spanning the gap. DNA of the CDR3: TGTGCCAGCAGCTTCGGGGCCCCCGTTGGCGAGCAGTACTTC. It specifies CASSFGAPVGEQYF. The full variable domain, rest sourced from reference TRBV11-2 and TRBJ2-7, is EAGVAQSPRYKIIEKRQSVAFWCNPISGHATLYWYQQILGQGPKLLIQFQNNGVVDDSQLPKDRFSAERLKGVDSTLKIQPAKLEDSAVYLCASSFGAPVGEQYFGPGTRLTVT.

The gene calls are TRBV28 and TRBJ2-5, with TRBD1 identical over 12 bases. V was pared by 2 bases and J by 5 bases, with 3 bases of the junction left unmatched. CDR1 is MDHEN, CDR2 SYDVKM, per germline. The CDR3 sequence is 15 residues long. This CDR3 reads CASSLGTGGVETQYF. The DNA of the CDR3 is TGTGCCAGCAGTTTAGGGACAGGGGGCGTTGAGACCCAGTACTTC.

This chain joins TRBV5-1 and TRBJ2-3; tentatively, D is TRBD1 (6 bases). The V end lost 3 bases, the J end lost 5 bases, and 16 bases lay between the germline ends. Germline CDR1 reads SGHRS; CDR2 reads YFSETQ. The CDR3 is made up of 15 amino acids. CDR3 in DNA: TGCGCCAGCAGCTCCGGACAGTTGGCGGGAGATACGCAGTATTTT. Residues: CASSSGQLAGDTQYF.

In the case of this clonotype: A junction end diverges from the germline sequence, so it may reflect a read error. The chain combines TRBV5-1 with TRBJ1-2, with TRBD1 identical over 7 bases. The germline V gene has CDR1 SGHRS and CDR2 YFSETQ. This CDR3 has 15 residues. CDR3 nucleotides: TGCGCCAGCAGCCCTACTTCGAGGGGGCCTGTTGGCTGCACCTTC. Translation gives CASSPTSRGPVGCTF.

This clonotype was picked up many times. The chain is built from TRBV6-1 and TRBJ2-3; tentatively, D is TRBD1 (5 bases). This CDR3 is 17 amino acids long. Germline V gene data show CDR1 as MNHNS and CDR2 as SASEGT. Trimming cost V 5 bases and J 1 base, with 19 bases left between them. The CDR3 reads CASSYRRDSSGTDTQYF. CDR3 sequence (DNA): TGTGCCAGCAGTTATCGCAGGGATAGTTCTGGCACAGATACGCAGTATTTT.

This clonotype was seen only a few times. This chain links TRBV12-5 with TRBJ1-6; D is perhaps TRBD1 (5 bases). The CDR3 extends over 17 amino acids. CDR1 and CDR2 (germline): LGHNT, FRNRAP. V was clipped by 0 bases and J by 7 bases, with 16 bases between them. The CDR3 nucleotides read TGTGCTAGTGGTTTGGTATTGGGGCAGAGCCTAAATTCACCCCTCCACTTT. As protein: CASGLVLGQSLNSPLHF.

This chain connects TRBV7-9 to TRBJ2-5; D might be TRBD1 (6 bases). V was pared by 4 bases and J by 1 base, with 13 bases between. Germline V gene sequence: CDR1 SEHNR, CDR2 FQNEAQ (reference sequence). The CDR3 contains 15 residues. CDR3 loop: CASSSPLDSQETQYF. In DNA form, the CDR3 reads TGTGCCAGCAGCTCACCCCTGGACAGCCAAGAGACCCAGTACTTC.

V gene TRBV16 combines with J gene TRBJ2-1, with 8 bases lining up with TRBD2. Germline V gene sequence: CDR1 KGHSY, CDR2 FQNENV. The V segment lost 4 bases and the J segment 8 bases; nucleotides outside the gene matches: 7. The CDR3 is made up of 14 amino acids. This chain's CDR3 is CASSRTGGRDEQFF. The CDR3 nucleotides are TGTGCCAGCAGCCGGACGGGAGGGAGGGATGAGCAGTTCTTC. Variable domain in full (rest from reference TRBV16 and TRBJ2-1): GEEVAQTPKHLVRGEGQKAKLYCAPIKGHSYVFWYQQVLKNEFKFLISFQNENVFDETGMPKERFSAKCLPNSPCSLEIQATKLEDSAVYFCASSRTGGRDEQFFGPGTRLTVL.

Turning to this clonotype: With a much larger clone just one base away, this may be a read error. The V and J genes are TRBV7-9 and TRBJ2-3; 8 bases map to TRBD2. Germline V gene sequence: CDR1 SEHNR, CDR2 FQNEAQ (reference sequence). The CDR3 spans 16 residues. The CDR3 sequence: CASSLGGRYTTDAQYF. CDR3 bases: TGTGCCAGCAGCTTGGGCGGGAGGTATACCACAGATGCGCAGTATTTT.

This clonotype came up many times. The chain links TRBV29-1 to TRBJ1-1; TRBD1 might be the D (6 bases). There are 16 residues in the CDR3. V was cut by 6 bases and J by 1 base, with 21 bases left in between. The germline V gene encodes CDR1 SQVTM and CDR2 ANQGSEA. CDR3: CSVLHRRGGQNTEAFF. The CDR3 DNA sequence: TGCAGCGTCCTACACCGGAGGGGGGGGCAGAACACTGAAGCTTTCTTT.

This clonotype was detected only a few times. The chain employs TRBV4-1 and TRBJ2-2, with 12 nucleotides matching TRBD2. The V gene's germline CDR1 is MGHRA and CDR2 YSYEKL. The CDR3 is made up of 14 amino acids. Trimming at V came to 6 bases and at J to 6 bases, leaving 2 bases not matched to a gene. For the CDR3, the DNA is TGCGCCAGCAGTGGACTAGCGGGATCCGGGGAGCTGTTTTTT. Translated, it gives CASSGLAGSGELFF.

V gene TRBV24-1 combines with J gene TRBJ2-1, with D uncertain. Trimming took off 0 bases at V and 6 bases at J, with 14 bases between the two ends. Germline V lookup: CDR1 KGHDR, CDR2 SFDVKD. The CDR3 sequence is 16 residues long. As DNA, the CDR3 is TGTGCCACCAGTGATTTGTCCCAGGTGGCTCGCAATGAGCAGTTCTTC. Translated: CATSDLSQVARNEQFF.

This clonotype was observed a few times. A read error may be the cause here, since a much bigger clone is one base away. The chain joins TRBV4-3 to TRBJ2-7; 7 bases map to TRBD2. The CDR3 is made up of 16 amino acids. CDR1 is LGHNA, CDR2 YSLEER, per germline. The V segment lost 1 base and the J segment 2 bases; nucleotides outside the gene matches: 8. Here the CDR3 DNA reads TGCGCCAGCAGCCAAGCCCGCGGGAGCTTCACCTACGAGCAGTACTTC. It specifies CASSQARGSFTYEQYF.

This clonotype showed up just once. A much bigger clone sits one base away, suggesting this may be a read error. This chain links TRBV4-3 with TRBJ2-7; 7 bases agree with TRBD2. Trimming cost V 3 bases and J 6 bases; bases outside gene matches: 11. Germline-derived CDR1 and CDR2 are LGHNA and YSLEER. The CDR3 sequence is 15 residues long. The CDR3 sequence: CASSQTASGFCEQYF. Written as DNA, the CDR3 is TGCGCCAGCAGCCAGACCGCTAGCGGATTCTGCGAGCAGTACTTC.

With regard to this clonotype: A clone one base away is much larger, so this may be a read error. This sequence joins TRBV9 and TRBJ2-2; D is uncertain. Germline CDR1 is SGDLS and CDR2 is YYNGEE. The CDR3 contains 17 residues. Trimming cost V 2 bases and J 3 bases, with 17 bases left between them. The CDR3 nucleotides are TGTGCCAGCAGCGTTGGGAAAGATCACGCGGACACCGGGGAGCTGTTTTTT. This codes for CASSVGKDHADTGELFF. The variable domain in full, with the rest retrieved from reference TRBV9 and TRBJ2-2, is DSGVTQTPKHLITATGQRVTLRCSPRSGDLSVYWYQQSLDQGLQFLIQYYNGEERAKGNILERFSAQQFPDLHSELNLSSLELGDSALYFCASSVGKDHADTGELFFGEGSRLTVL.

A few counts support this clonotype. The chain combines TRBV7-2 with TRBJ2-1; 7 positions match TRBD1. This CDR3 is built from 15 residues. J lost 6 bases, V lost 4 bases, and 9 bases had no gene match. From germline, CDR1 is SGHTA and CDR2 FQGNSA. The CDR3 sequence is CASSSAGTAGNEQFF. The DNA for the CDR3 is TGTGCCAGCAGCTCCGCAGGGACAGCCGGCAATGAGCAGTTCTTC.

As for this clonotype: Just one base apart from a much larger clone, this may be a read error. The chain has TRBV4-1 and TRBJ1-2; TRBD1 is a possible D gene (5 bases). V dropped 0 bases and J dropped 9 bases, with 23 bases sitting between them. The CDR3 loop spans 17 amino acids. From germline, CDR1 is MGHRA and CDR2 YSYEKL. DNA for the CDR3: TGCGCCAGCAGCCAAGACGCATACAGACAGATAGATTATAGCTACACCTTC. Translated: CASSQDAYRQIDYSYTF.

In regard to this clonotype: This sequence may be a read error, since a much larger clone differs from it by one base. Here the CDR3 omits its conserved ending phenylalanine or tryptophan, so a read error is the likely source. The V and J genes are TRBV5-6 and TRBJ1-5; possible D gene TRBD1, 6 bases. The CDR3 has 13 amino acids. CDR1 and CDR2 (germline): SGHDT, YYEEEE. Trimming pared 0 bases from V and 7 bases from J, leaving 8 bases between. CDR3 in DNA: TGTGCCAGCAGCTTGGCAGGGGTCCAGCCCCAGCATCTT. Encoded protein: CASSLAGVQPQHL.

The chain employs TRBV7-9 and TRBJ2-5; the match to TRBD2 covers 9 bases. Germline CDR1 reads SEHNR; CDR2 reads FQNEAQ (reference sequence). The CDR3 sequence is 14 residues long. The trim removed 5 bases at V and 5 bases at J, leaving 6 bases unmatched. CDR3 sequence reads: CASSISGSWETQYF. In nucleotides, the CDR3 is TGTGCCAGCAGCATTAGCGGGAGCTGGGAGACCCAGTACTTC.

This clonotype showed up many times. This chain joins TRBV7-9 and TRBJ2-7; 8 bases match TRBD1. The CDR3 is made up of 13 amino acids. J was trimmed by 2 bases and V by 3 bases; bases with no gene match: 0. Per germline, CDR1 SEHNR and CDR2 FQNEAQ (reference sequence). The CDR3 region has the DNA TGTGCCAGCAGCTTGGACAGGGCCTACGAGCAGTACTTC. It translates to CASSLDRAYEQYF.